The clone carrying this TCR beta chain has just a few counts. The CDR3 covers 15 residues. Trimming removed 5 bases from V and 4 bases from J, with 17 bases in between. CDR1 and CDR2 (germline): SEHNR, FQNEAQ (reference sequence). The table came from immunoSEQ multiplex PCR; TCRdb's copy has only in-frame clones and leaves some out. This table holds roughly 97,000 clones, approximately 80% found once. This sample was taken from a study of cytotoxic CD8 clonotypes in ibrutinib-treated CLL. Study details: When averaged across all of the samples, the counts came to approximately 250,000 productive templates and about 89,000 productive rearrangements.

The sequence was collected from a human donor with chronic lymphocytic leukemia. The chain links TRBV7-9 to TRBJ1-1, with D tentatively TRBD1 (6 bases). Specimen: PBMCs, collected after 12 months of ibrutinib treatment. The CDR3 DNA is TGTGCCAGCAGCGGTACAGGGTACGAGAGCACTGAAGCTTTCTTT. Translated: CASSGTGYESTEAFF.